This T cell receptor beta chain was retrieved from a study of blood T cell repertoires in COVID-19. The overall study: Samples of COVID-19 (acute and convalescent) were obtained from the United States, Italy and Spain. From T cells, B-cell-depleted T cells, or PBMCs came the material, which was cDNA or gDNA.

In the authors' workflow: Scientists estimated how many nucleated cells there were by amplifying reference gene primers. Sequencing used immunoSEQ multiplex PCR; TCRdb keeps in-frame clones, though not all of them. V, J and clone size were drawn from that table, and D and trimming were deduced from the DNA. Counted here are about 240,000 clones, approximately 86% occurring once; the ten biggest clones make up over 6%. In germline, CDR1 is WNHNN, CDR2 SYGVQD (reference sequence). The CDR3 is 16 amino acids. V lost 4 bases, J lost 4 bases, and 6 bases stayed unmatched. The chain has TRBV10-1 and TRBJ2-3; 12 positions agree with TRBD2. Specimen: peripheral blood. This receptor was obtained from a woman between 65 and 79 years old with active or convalescent COVID-19. This CDR3 is CASSGLAGGRSDTQYF. The CDR3 DNA is TGCGCCAGCAGTGGCCTAGCGGGGGGGCGCTCAGATACGCAGTATTTT.